These 27 T cell receptor beta chains were all obtained from the same sample, sequenced in a study of shared clonotypes between healthy human individuals. Measured with immunoSEQ multiplex PCR; TCRdb has only the in-frame clones, and not every one. The top ten clones hold roughly 0.14% of a sample with millions of clones, around nine tenths of them seen once. Sequencing was carried out using naive CD4+ T cells sorted from blood. Indicated subset: CD45RA+ positively selected. These TCRs come from a man between 18 and 29 years old in good health.

The J gene is TRBJ1-1, the V gene TRBV28; the D gene is possibly TRBD1 (5 bases). The CDR3 length is 10 residues. Looked up from germline, CDR1 is MDHEN and CDR2 is SYDVKM. Trimming cost V 8 bases and J 10 bases, with 11 bases left between them. CDR3 in DNA: TGTGCCAGCGGCCGGGGGGGAGCTTTCTTT. Translated, it gives CASGRGGAFF.

About this clone: Within the sample, other DNA sequences also encode this same CDR3. V gene TRBV6-5 combines with J gene TRBJ1-5, with D tentatively TRBD1 (5 bases). The V end was cut by 6 bases, the J end by 1 base, with 10 bases between. Germline V gene lookup returns CDR1 MNHEY and CDR2 SVGAGI. The CDR3 is 14 residues long. Here the CDR3 DNA reads TGTGCCAGCAGCTACGGGGGAAGCAATCAGCCCCAGCATTTT. It specifies CASSYGGSNQPQHF.

In the case of this clone: This same CDR3 is encoded by further DNA sequences in the sample. The rearrangement uses TRBV29-1 and TRBJ1-1, with 8 bases lining up with TRBD1. Looked up from germline, CDR1 is SQVTM and CDR2 is ANQGSEA. V was clipped by 6 bases and J by 1 base; unmatched bases: 1. CDR3 length: 12 amino acids. The CDR3 coding sequence is TGCAGCGTGGGACAGGCGAACACTGAAGCTTTCTTT. Its translation is CSVGQANTEAFF.

V and J are TRBV5-4 and TRBJ2-1; 11 bases fit TRBD1. This CDR3 contains 15 residues. Germline V gene data show CDR1 as SGHNT and CDR2 as YYREEE (reference sequence). The V gene end was trimmed by 3 bases and the J gene end by 8 bases; junction bases not matched to a gene: 7. The CDR3 loop reads CASSSGQGAVDEQFF. DNA of the CDR3: TGTGCCAGCAGCTCTGGACAGGGGGCAGTGGATGAGCAGTTCTTC.

This rearrangement joins TRBV5-1 to TRBJ1-2; 12 nucleotides line up with TRBD1. This CDR3 has 14 residues. Per the germline V gene, CDR1 is SGHRS and CDR2 is YFSETQ. Unmatched junction bases numbered 5, after V lost 4 bases and J lost 7 bases. CDR3 protein: CASSQGQGAVGYTF. CDR3 bases: TGCGCCAGCAGCCAGGGACAGGGGGCTGTTGGCTACACCTTC.

V usage is TRBV2 and J usage is TRBJ2-1; the D call may be TRBD1 or TRBD2 (5 bases each). Germline V lookup: CDR1 SNHLY, CDR2 FYNNEI. The V end was cut by 6 bases, the J end by 3 bases, with 15 bases between. The CDR3 consists of 15 residues. The CDR3, as DNA: TGTGCCAGCAGGGACGAGGGGTTCGGCTACAATGAGCAGTTCTTC. This encodes CASRDEGFGYNEQFF.

The DNA for the CDR3 is TGTGCCAGCAGTTTAAGCGACAGGGCTTTGCAGCCCCAGCATTTT. Amino acid sequence: CASSLSDRALQPQHF. The chain combines TRBV28 with TRBJ1-5; 7 bases fit TRBD1. V was pared by 2 bases and J by 7 bases, with 8 bases of the junction left unmatched. The V gene's germline CDR1 is MDHEN and CDR2 SYDVKM. CDR3 size: 15 residues.

The rearrangement joins TRBV5-1 to TRBJ1-4; D is perhaps TRBD1 (5 bases). CDR3 length: 15 amino acids. Deletions cut 1 base from V and 7 bases from J, with 14 bases between. The germline V gene encodes CDR1 SGHRS and CDR2 YFSETQ. The CDR3 sequence is CASSLPLSGGEKLFF. In nucleotides, the CDR3 is TGCGCCAGCAGCTTGCCCTTGAGCGGGGGTGAAAAACTGTTTTTT. The full variable domain, completed using reference TRBV5-1 and TRBJ1-4, is KAGVTQTPRYLIKTRGQQVTLSCSPISGHRSVSWYQQTPGQGLQFLFEYFSETQRNKGNFPGRFSGRQFSNSRSEMNVSTLELGDSALYLCASSLPLSGGEKLFFGSGTQLSVL.

On this clone itself: Other nucleotide sequences from this sample produce the same CDR3. The chain joins TRBV5-1 to TRBJ1-5; 7 bases line up with TRBD1. CDR1 SGHRS and CDR2 YFSETQ come from the germline V gene. The CDR3 has 14 amino acids. J gave up 4 bases and V 4 bases, and 5 bases lay outside the gene matches. CDR3 in DNA: TGCGCCAGCAGCCCCGGGACAGTAAATCAGCCCCAGCATTTT. As protein: CASSPGTVNQPQHF.

For this clone: Distinct nucleotide sequences in the sample also encode this CDR3. The chain employs TRBV7-9 and TRBJ2-2; D is uncertain. Looked up from germline, CDR1 is SEHNR and CDR2 is FQNEAQ (reference sequence). V was clipped by 4 bases and J by 2 bases, with 5 bases between them. The CDR3 runs to 13 residues. The DNA of the CDR3 is TGTGCCAGCAGCTCCTATAACACCGGGGAGCTGTTTTTT. Translation: CASSSYNTGELFF.

This rearrangement joins TRBV15 to TRBJ1-2; a possible D gene is TRBD1 (5 bases). The V end lost 3 bases, the J end lost 6 bases, and 11 bases lay between the germline ends. The CDR3 runs to 13 residues. Germline assignment: CDR1 LNHNV and CDR2 YYDKDF (reference sequence). The CDR3 coding sequence is TGTGCCACCAGCAGCGAGGCAGGGAATGGCTACACCTTC. Protein: CATSSEAGNGYTF.

Concerning this clone itself: Other DNA sequences in this sample translate to the same CDR3. The chain links TRBV30 to TRBJ1-1; no definite D call. This CDR3 is built from 12 residues. V was cut by 2 bases and J by 0 bases, with 4 bases left in between. From germline, CDR1 is GTSNPN and CDR2 SVGIG (reference sequence). DNA of the CDR3: TGTGCCTGGAGTCGAATGAACACTGAAGCTTTCTTT. This encodes CAWSRMNTEAFF.

The gene calls are TRBV5-4 and TRBJ2-5; TRBD1 might be the D (6 bases). Germline CDR1 reads SGHNT; CDR2 reads YYREEE (reference sequence). CDR3 length: 16 residues. Trimming left V 3 bases short and J 7 bases short, with 22 bases between. The chain's CDR3 is CASSSGSRDRLGTQYF. DNA of the CDR3: TGTGCCAGCAGCTCCGGATCCCGCGACAGGCTGGGGACCCAGTACTTC.

The chain recombines TRBV4-1 with TRBJ2-2; 7 positions agree with TRBD1. CDR1 and CDR2 (germline): MGHRA, YSYEKL. The J segment lost 0 bases and the V segment lost 4 bases, leaving 5 bases of the junction unmatched. The CDR3 spans 16 residues. The CDR3, as DNA: TGCGCCAGCAGCCGATCGGGACAGTCGAACACCGGGGAGCTGTTTTTT. Protein product: CASSRSGQSNTGELFF.

V and J are TRBV6-6 and TRBJ2-7; 7 positions agree with TRBD2. The CDR3 sequence is 15 residues long. With 4 bases clipped from V and 2 bases from J, the junction kept 8 bases outside the gene matches. The germline gives CDR1 MNHNY, CDR2 SVGAGI (reference sequence). CDR3 loop: CASSSFSSGAYEQYF. DNA of the CDR3: TGTGCCAGCAGTTCTTTTTCTAGCGGCGCCTACGAGCAGTACTTC.

J is TRBJ1-2 and V is TRBV27; 10 nucleotides match TRBD1. Germline V lookup: CDR1 MNHEY, CDR2 SMNVEV (reference sequence). Trimming cost V 3 bases and J 1 base; bases outside gene matches: 2. The CDR3 is 15 residues long. CDR3 nucleotide sequence: TGTGCCAGCAGTTTGACAGGGGGCGTTAACTATGGCTACACCTTC. Protein: CASSLTGGVNYGYTF.

This clone was counted once. The chain links TRBV30 to TRBJ1-4, with a weak D call TRBD1 (5 bases). The CDR3 is 14 amino acids. Deletions cut 5 bases from V and 7 bases from J, with 17 bases between. CDR1 and CDR2 from the germline V gene are GTSNPN and SVGIG (reference sequence). This CDR3 is CAWGLQGLGEKLFF. As DNA, the CDR3 is TGTGCCTGGGGGCTTCAGGGATTAGGTGAAAAACTGTTTTTT.

The V call is TRBV2, the J call TRBJ1-5; D is possibly TRBD1 (6 bases). Germline lookup yields CDR1 SNHLY and CDR2 FYNNEI. The CDR3 runs 16 residues. V was cut by 5 bases and J by 7 bases, with 21 bases left in between. In DNA, the CDR3 is TGTGCCAGCAGTCATGCAGGGGTCGGTCCTAAACAGCCCCAGCATTTT. Amino acid sequence: CASSHAGVGPKQPQHF.

V is TRBV19 and J is TRBJ2-6; TRBD2 might be the D (5 bases). CDR3 size: 15 residues. V lost 3 bases, J lost 0 bases, and 6 bases lay in between. Looked up from germline, CDR1 is LNHDA and CDR2 is SQIVND (reference sequence). CDR3 residues: CASSMGSSGANVLTF. CDR3 nucleotides: TGTGCCAGTAGTATGGGGAGCTCTGGGGCCAACGTCCTGACTTTC.

The chain recombines TRBV19 with TRBJ1-5, with 9 bases aligning to TRBD1. With 5 bases clipped from V and 2 bases from J, the junction kept 4 bases outside the gene matches. Germline CDR1 LNHDA, CDR2 SQIVND (reference sequence). There are 15 residues in the CDR3. CDR3 nucleotide sequence: TGTGCCAGTAGTGCTACAGGGGGCGGCAATCAGCCCCAGCATTTT. This gives the protein CASSATGGGNQPQHF.

V is TRBV7-2 and J is TRBJ1-5, with 10 nucleotides matching TRBD1. The CDR3 has 15 residues. CDR1 is SGHTA and CDR2 is FQGNSA in the germline V gene. With 0 bases clipped from V and 7 bases from J, the junction kept 3 bases outside the gene matches. As DNA, the CDR3 is TGTGCCAGCAGCTTAGCCCCGGGACAGGGGCAGCCCCAGCATTTT. Translated: CASSLAPGQGQPQHF.

With regard to this clone: Other DNA sequences in this sample translate to the same CDR3. The chain joins TRBV7-9 to TRBJ2-3, with D unclear. The germline gives CDR1 SEHNR, CDR2 FQNEAQ (reference sequence). This CDR3 has 12 residues. V was cut by 1 base and J by 4 bases, with 3 bases left in between. The CDR3, as DNA: TGTGCCAGCAGCTTAGGAGCAGATACGCAGTATTTT. This codes for CASSLGADTQYF.

V usage is TRBV14 and J usage is TRBJ2-3; 9 bases are shared with TRBD2. CDR1 SGHDN and CDR2 FVKESK come from the germline V gene. After removal of 1 base from V and 4 bases from J, the junction contained 6 bases not matched to a gene. The length of the CDR3 is 16 residues. Written as DNA, the CDR3 is TGTGCCAGCAGCCAAGTCGGCGGGGGGGCAGCAGATACGCAGTATTTT. It specifies CASSQVGGGAADTQYF.

The rearrangement joins TRBV15 to TRBJ2-5, with D perhaps given as TRBD1 or TRBD2 (6 bases each). The germline V gene encodes CDR1 LNHNV and CDR2 YYDKDF (reference sequence). Trimming pared 5 bases from V and 6 bases from J, leaving 13 bases between. The CDR3 consists of 13 residues. This chain's CDR3 is CATSVGGRKTQYF. CDR3 nucleotides: TGTGCCACCAGCGTAGGGGGGCGGAAGACCCAGTACTTC.

Concerning this clone: Other DNA sequences of this sample code for an identical CDR3. V is TRBV5-6 and J is TRBJ2-5, with D perhaps matching TRBD1 (6 bases). Trimming shortened V by 2 bases and J by 5 bases, and 13 bases separated the two germline ends. The CDR3 consists of 14 residues. Germline lookup yields CDR1 SGHDT and CDR2 YYEEEE. The CDR3 protein is CASSLGRGGETQYF. The DNA for the CDR3 is TGTGCCAGCAGCTTAGGCAGGGGCGGCGAGACCCAGTACTTC.

The chain combines TRBV2 with TRBJ1-4, with TRBD1 as a possible D gene (6 bases). Germline CDR1 SNHLY, CDR2 FYNNEI. CDR3 length: 13 amino acids. The V and J ends lost 10 bases and 7 bases respectively, with 16 bases between them. CDR3 region: CATHREYVEKLFF. In nucleotides, the CDR3 is TGTGCCACCCACAGGGAGTATGTTGAAAAACTGTTTTTT.

This chain links TRBV21-1 with TRBJ1-5. TRBV21-1 has pseudogene status. The CDR3 totals 13 residues. The CDR3 sequence is CATTGGHNQPQHF. CDR3 in DNA: TGTGCCACTACGGGGGGGCACAATCAGCCCCAGCATTTT.